This T cell receptor (beta chain) was captured by sequencing in a study of OX40 agonist ivuxolimab in advanced cancers. Across the study: Partial response was recorded in three patients: one hepatocellular carcinoma and two cutaneous melanoma cases. Findings of the study overall: There was clonal expansion of CD4+ and CD8+ blood T cells by week 6 at 0.1 to 3.0 mg/kg. More expanded clones were found, on average, in CD8+ than in CD4+ T cells.

As for this clone: As yet, its antigen is unknown.

The method was immunoSEQ multiplex PCR; TCRdb's version includes in-frame clones alone and lacks a portion of them. This sample has under 90,000 clones, with around 83% found just once. Patients with a history of autoimmune disease or on systemic immunosuppression were excluded. Here the sequenced sample was CD4+ or CD8+ T cells sorted from blood, taken in a trial of the OX40 agonist ivuxolimab. The clonotype was recovered from an adult with an advanced solid tumor such as melanoma, head and neck, liver or kidney cancer.

The CDR3 spells CASSVLGAGTDTQYF. The CDR3, as DNA: TGTGCCAGCAGCGTGTTGGGTGCTGGCACAGATACGCAGTATTTT. The chain employs TRBV5-6 and TRBJ2-3, with D unresolved. Trimming took 4 bases from V and 1 from J, leaving 13 bases between them. CDR3 length: 15 amino acids. Germline assignment: CDR1 SGHDT and CDR2 YYEEEE.